This TCR beta chain appears in the sequencing data of a study of shared clonotypes between healthy human individuals (dated by TCRdb to 2020 to 2021). Some background on the complete study: The cohort comprised a couple of women and three men aged 18 to 49 years. To increase sequencing depth and limit assay-specific biases, different laboratories used diverse techniques to prepare libraries and sequence TCR repertoires. Leukapheresis yielded between about 0.94 and 9.5 billion PBMCs per donor. For each donor, CD4 naive and CD4 memory were each run on three plates, CD8 naive on two plates, and CD8 memory on one plate. Blood TCR repertoires of about 5 healthy adults were deeply sequenced to estimate repertoire size and the extent of clonotype sharing between individuals. Broader findings and caveats from the paper: Larger estimated clonotype richness was generally found for naive subsets than for memory subsets. Higher generation probabilities were observed for clonotypes shared by all four sorted-subset donors than for non-shared clonotypes. Because the study included a small number of donors, the genetic and exposure-history diversity represented was limited. Pairwise subsampling led to the expectation that sequencing depth would affect the degree of clonotype sharing among donors. Across a few donors, about 5.2% of naive CD4, approximately 3.6% of naive CD8, 2% to 2.5% of memory CD4, and approximately 0.4% of memory CD8 clonotypes were shared. Sampling was restricted to blood, and TCR repertoires in tissue are likely to differ from TCR repertoires in blood. Even with the large sequencing depth, rarefaction of the sorted-subset datasets indicated that sequencing was incomplete.

Trimming takes 3 bases from V and 5 bases from J, and the germline ends sit 22 bases apart. The CDR3 contains 17 residues, cysteine and phenylalanine counted. The entry retains the CDR3 DNA only, 51 bases that are in frame from base 1. Sequences SGHDN (CDR1) and FVKESK (CDR2) are obtained from the germline V gene. Donors were healthy HIV-negative adults with no recently reported acute infections or vaccinations. All donors were Caucasian adults living in Nashville, Tennessee, USA. CD4+ T cells were enriched through magnetic negative selection, after which naive cells were positively selected on CD45RA and the remaining negative fraction served as the memory subset. Blood was collected by leukapheresis, and PBMCs were isolated by Ficoll-Histopaque density gradient centrifugation and then cryopreserved in liquid nitrogen vapor phase. Analytical flow cytometry was used to check the purity and quantity of every magnetically sorted T cell population. Genomic DNA was isolated from every sorted fraction and measured by UV absorbance on a Nanodrop 2000c.

Using the deep immunoSEQ assay, TCR CDR3 regions were amplified from genomic DNA by multiplex PCR. Extracted genomic DNA from each cell subset was spread evenly across all wells of several immunoSEQ 96-well plates, with each plate serving as a replicate. Each replicate PCR for sorted subsets received about 180 ng genomic DNA, equal to about 30,000 T cell genomes. Purified libraries were measured with a Qubit 3.0 fluorometer, size-checked on a Bioanalyzer 2100, and measured again with the KAPA Library Quantification kit. Each immunoSEQ 96-well plate was sequenced on its own single-read 150-cycle Illumina NextSeq 550 flow cell. The authors' pipeline ran thus. Because the immunoSEQ output held only junctional sequences and lacked quality scores, the filtering could not match the filtering applied to full-length reads. Sequences were annotated with PyIR, a Python wrapper for IgBLAST v1.9, using IMGT germline references to assign V/J genes and CDR3. Reads were filtered out if the reads had weak V/J assignments (E-value above 1e-6), no CDR3, stop codons, out-of-frame junctions, or ambiguous translated residues. V3J clonotypes were defined as sequences sharing the same inferred V gene, J gene, and CDR3 amino acid sequence. To compute the percentage overlap between repertoires, the number of shared unique clonotypes was divided by the size of the smaller repertoire. Three approaches were used to assess repertoire richness: RTK rarefaction, the Chao1 estimator, and Recon v2.1 estimates of unobserved clonotypes. Generation probabilities for all TCRbeta clonotypes obtained by the gDNA method from a handful of donors were computed using OLGA. TCRdb took this table from immuneACCESS and kept in-frame rearrangements with V and J called. Such tables lack part of the clones; where checked against another copy, unresolved V genes explain under half of the gap, and the rest is unexplained. That table furnishes V, J and clone size, whereas the DNA furnished D and trimming. A total of about 2.4 million clones appear in this sample, 93% of them only once. The leading ten clones occupy roughly 0.39% of the sample.

A word on this clone: Its antigen is not yet known. Qualities for individual bases were not recorded, and no much larger clone is one base off.

The clonotype comes from a man aged 18-30 years in good health. Some clones in this sample may be carry-over from other donors' samples. Sequences were obtained from naive CD4+ T cells from PBMCs. The sample's cell subset or site label, decoded: CD45RA+ positively selected. Recombination joined TRBV14 with TRBJ2-5; the D segment could be TRBD2, given 7 matching bases. The CDR3: CASSQRWGGPYGETQYF. The DNA sequence is as follows: TGTGCCAGCAGCCAGCGCTGGGGGGGGCCTTACGGGGAGACCCAGTACTTC.